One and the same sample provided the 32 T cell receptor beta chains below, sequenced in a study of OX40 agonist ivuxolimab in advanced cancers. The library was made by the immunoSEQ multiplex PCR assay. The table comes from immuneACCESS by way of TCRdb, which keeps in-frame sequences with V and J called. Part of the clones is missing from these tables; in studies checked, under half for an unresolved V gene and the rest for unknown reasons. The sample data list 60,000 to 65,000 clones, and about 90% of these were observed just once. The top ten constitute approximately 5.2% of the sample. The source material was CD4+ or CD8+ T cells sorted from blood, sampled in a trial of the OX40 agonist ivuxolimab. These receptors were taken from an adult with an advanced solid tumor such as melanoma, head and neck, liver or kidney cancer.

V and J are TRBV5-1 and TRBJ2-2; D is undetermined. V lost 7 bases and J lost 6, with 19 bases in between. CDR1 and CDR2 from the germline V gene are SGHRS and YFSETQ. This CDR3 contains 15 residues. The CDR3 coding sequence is TGCGCCAGCGGGATAAGCGCGAGTGGAGCCGGGGAGCTGTTTTTT. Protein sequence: CASGISASGAGELFF.

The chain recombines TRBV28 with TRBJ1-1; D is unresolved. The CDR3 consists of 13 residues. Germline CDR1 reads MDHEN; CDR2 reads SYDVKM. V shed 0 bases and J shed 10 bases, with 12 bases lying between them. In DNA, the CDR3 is TGTGCCAGCAGTTTATGGCGCAAGGTCAGAGCTTTCTTT. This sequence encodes CASSLWRKVRAFF.

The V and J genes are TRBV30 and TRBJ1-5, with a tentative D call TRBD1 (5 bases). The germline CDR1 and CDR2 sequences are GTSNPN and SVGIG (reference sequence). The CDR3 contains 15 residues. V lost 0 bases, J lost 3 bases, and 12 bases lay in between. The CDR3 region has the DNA TGTGCCTGGAGTGTATTGGGGACGGTCAATCAGCCCCAGCATTTT. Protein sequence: CAWSVLGTVNQPQHF.

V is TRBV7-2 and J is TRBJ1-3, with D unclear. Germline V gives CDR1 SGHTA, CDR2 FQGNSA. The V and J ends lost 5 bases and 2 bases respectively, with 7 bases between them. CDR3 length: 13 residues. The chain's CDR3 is CASSQFTGNTIYF. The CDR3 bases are TGTGCCAGCAGCCAGTTTACTGGAAACACCATATATTTT. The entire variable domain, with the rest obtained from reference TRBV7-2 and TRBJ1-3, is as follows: GAGVSQSPSNKVTEKGKDVELRCDPISGHTALYWYRQSLGQGLEFLIYFQGNSAPDKSGLPSDRFSAERTGGSVSTLTIQRTQQEDSAVYLCASSQFTGNTIYFGEGSWLTVV.

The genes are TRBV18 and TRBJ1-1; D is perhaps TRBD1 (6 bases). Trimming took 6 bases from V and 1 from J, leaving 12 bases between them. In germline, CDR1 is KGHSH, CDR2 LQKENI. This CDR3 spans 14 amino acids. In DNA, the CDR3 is TGTGCCAGCTCGTCGGGGGCAGCGAACACTGAAGCTTTCTTT. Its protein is CASSSGAANTEAFF.

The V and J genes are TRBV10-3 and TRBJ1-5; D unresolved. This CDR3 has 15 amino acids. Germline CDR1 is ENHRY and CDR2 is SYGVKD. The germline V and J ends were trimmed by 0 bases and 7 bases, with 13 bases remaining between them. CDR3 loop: CAISESPGEDQPQHF. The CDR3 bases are TGTGCCATCAGTGAGTCCCCCGGGGAGGACCAGCCCCAGCATTTT.

CDR3 loop: CSGQTGLGGYTF. The CDR3 DNA reads as TGCAGCGGACAGACAGGGCTGGGGGGCTACACCTTC. The chain joins TRBV29-1 to TRBJ1-2; 7 bases map to TRBD1. The CDR3 has 12 amino acids. Germline CDR1 SQVTM, CDR2 ANQGSEA. The ends lost 7 bases at V and 8 bases at J; junction bases unmatched: 10.

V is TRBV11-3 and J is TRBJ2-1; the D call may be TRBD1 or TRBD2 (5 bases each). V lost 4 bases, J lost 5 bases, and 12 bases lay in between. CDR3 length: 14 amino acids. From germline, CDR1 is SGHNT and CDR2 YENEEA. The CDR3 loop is CASSSWGSDNEQFF. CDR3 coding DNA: TGTGCCAGCAGCTCCTGGGGGTCGGACAATGAGCAGTTCTTC. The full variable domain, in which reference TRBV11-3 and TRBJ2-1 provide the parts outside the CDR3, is EAGVVQSPRYKIIEKKQPVAFWCNPISGHNTLYWYLQNLGQGPELLIRYENEEAVDDSQLPKDRFSAERLKGVDSTLKIQPAELGDSAVYLCASSSWGSDNEQFFGPGTRLTVL.

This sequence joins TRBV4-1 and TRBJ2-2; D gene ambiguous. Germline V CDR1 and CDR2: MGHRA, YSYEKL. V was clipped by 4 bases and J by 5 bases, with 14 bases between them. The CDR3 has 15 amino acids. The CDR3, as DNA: TGCGCCAGCAGCCTGCTAGGTAGCTCGACCGGGGAGCTGTTTTTT. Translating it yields CASSLLGSSTGELFF.

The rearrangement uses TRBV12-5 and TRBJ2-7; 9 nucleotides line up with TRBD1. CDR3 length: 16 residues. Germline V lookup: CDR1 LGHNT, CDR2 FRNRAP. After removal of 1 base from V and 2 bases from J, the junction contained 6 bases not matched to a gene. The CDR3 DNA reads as TGTGCTAGTGGTTTGGGGACCGGGACAGGGACCTACGAGCAGTACTTC. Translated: CASGLGTGTGTYEQYF.

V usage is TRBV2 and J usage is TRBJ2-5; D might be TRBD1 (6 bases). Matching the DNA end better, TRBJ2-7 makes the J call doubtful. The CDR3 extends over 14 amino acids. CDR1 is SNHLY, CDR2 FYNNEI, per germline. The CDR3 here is CASSERTADNEQYF. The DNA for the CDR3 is TGTGCCAGCAGTGAGAGGACAGCAGACAACGAGCAGTACTTC.

CDR3 sequence reads: CATSRGLGQGEQPQHF. In nucleotides, the CDR3 is TGTGCCACCAGCAGAGGGTTGGGACAGGGGGAGCAGCCCCAGCATTTT. The gene calls are TRBV15 and TRBJ1-5; TRBD1 matches 11 bases. The CDR3 sequence is 16 residues long. Germline V CDR1 and CDR2: LNHNV, YYDKDF (reference sequence). J gave up 7 bases and V 1 base, and 6 bases lay outside the gene matches.

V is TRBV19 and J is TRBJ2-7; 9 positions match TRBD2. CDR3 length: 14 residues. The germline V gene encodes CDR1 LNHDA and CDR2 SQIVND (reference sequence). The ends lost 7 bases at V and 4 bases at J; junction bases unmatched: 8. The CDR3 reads CASNTGSGGYEQYF. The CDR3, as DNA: TGTGCCAGTAATACCGGGAGCGGGGGGTACGAGCAGTACTTC.

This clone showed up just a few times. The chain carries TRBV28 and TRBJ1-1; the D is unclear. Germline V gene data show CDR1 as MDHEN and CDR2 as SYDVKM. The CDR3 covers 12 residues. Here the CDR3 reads CAAVSQNTEAFF. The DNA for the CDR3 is TGTGCTGCAGTCTCGCAGAACACTGAAGCTTTCTTT.

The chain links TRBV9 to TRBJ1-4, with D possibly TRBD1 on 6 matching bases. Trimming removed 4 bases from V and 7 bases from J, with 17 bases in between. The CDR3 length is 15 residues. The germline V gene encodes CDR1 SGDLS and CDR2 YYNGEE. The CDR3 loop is CASSTPCGTLEKLFF. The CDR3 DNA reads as TGTGCCAGCAGCACCCCCTGCGGGACACTTGAAAAACTGTTTTTT.

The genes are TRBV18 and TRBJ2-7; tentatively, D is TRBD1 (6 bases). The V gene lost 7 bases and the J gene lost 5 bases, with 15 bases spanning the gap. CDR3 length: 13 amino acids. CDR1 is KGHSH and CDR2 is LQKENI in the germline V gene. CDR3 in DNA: TGTGCCAGCTTCCGGACAGCCTCGGACGAGCAGTACTTC. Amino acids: CASFRTASDEQYF. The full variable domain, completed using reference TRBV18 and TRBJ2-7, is NAGVMQNPRHLVRRRGQEARLRCSPMKGHSHVYWYRQLPEEGLKFMVYLQKENIIDESGMPKERFSAEFPKEGPSILRIQQVVRGDSAAYFCASFRTASDEQYFGPGTRLTVT.

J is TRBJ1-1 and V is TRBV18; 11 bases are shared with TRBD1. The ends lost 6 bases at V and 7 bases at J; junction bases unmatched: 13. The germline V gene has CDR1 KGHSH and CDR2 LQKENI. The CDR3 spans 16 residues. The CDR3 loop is CASSPRTGGGWIEAFF. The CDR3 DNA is TGTGCCAGCTCCCCGAGGACAGGGGGCGGTTGGATTGAAGCTTTCTTT.

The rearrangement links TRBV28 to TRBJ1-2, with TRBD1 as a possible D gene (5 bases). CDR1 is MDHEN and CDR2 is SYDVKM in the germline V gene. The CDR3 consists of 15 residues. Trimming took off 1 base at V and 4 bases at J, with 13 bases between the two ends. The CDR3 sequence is CASSLSQGRGYGYTF. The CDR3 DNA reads TGTGCCAGCAGTTTATCACAAGGGAGGGGCTATGGCTACACCTTC.

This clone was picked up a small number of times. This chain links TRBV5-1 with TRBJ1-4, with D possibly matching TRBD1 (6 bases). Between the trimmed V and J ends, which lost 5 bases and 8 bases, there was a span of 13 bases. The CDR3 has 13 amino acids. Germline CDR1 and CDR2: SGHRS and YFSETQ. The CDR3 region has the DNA TGCGCCAGCAGACAGGGAGCGAGGGAAAAACTGTTTTTT. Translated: CASRQGAREKLFF.

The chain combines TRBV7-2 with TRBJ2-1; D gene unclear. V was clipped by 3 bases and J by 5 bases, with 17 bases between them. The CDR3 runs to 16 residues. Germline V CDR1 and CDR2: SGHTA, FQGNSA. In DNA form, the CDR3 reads TGTGCCAGCAGCTTGCACACGTGGGTTATGGACAATGAGCAGTTCTTC. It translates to CASSLHTWVMDNEQFF.

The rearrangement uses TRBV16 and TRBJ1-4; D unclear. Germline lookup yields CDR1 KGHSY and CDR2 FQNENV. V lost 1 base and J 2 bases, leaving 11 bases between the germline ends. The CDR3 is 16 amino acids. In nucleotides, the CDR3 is TGTGCCAGCAGCCAATTCGCTACCAAGACTAATGAAAAACTGTTTTTT. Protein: CASSQFATKTNEKLFF. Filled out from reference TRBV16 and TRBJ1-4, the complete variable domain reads GEEVAQTPKHLVRGEGQKAKLYCAPIKGHSYVFWYQQVLKNEFKFLISFQNENVFDETGMPKERFSAKCLPNSPCSLEIQATKLEDSAVYFCASSQFATKTNEKLFFGSGTQLSVL.

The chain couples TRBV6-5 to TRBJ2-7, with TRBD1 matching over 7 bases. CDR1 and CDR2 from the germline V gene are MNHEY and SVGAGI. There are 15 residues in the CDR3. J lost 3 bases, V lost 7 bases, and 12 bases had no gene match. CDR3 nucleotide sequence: TGTGCCAGCAAAAAGAGGACAGGTCGGGACTACGAGCAGTACTTC. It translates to CASKKRTGRDYEQYF.

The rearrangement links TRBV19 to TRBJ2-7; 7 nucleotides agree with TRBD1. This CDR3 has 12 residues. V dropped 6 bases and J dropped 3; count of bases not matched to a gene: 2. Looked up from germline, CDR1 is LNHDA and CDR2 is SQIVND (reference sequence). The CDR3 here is CASRDRFYEQYF. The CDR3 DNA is TGTGCCAGTAGGGACAGGTTCTACGAGCAGTACTTC.

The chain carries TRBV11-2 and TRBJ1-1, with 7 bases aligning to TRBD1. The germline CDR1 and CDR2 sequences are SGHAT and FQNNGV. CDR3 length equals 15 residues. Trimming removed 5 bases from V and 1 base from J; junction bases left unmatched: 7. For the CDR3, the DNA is TGTGCCAGCAGCCGTACAGGGGAGGCGAACACTGAAGCTTTCTTT. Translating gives CASSRTGEANTEAFF.

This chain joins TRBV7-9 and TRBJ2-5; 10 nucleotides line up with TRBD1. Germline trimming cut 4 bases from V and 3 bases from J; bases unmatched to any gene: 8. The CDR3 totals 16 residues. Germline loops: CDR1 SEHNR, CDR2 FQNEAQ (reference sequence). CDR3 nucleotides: TGTGCCAGCAGCTGGACAGGGGGTATTGGGGAAGAGACCCAGTACTTC. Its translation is CASSWTGGIGEETQYF.

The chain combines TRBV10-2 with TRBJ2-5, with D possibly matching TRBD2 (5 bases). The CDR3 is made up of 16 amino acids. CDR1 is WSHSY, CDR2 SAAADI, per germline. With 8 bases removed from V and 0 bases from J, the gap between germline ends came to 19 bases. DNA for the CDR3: TGCGCCAGCGCCGATCTTGGCGGGTGGTACCAAGAGACCCAGTACTTC. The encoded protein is CASADLGGWYQETQYF.

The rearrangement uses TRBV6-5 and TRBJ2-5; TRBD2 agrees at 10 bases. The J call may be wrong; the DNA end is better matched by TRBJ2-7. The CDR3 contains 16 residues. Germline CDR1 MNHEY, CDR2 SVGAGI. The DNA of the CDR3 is TGTGCCAGCAGTTACCTCCCGCTAGCGGGAGATTACGAGCAGTACTTC. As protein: CASSYLPLAGDYEQYF.

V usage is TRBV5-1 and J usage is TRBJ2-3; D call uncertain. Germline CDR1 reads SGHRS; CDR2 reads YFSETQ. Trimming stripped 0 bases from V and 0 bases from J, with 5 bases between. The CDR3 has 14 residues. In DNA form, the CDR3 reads TGCGCCAGCAGCTTGGGAACTAGCACAGATACGCAGTATTTT. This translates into CASSLGTSTDTQYF.

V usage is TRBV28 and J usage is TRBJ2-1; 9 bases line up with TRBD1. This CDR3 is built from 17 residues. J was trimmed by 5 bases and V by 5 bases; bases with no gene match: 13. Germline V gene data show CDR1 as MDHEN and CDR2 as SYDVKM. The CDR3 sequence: CASSPTGGAARNNEQFF. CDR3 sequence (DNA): TGTGCCAGCAGTCCTACAGGGGGCGCGGCGAGAAACAATGAGCAGTTCTTC. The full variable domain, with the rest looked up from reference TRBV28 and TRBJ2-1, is DVKVTQSSRYLVKRTGEKVFLECVQDMDHENMFWYRQDPGLGLRLIYFSYDVKMKEKGDIPEGYSVSREKKERFSLILESASTNQTSMYLCASSPTGGAARNNEQFFGPGTRLTVL.

Written as DNA, the CDR3 is TGCGCCAGCAGCCAAGACCTCCCTTGGGAGACCCAGTACTTC. This codes for CASSQDLPWETQYF. This chain connects TRBV4-1 to TRBJ2-5; D not resolved. The CDR3 is 14 amino acids. The germline gives CDR1 MGHRA, CDR2 YSYEKL. Between the trimmed V and J ends, which lost 0 bases and 5 bases, there was a span of 10 bases.

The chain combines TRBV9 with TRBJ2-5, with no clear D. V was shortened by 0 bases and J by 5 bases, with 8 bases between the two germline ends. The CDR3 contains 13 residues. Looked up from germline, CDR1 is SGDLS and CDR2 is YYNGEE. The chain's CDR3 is CASSVVSSETQYF. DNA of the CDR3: TGTGCCAGCAGCGTAGTGTCAAGTGAGACCCAGTACTTC.

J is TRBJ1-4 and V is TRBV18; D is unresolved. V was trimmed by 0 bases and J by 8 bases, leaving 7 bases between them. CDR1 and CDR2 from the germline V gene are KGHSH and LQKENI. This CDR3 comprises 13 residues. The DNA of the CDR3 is TGTGCCAGCTCACCACCGCCGGGGGAAAAACTGTTTTTT. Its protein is CASSPPPGEKLFF.